The entry below gives a single T cell receptor (beta chain) sequence along with its context. The data were obtained in a study of blood T cell repertoires in COVID-19. The table came from immunoSEQ multiplex PCR; TCRdb's copy has only in-frame clones and leaves some out. The table has about half a million clones, 75% to 90% seen once; the top ten hold 7% to 10%. Cohort 3 donors were reported recovered after two negative PCRs, clearance, or symptom resolution. In germline, CDR1 is LGHDT, CDR2 YNNKEL (reference sequence). The CDR3 sequence is 14 residues long. V was trimmed by 4 bases and J by 1 base, leaving 10 bases between them.

Sequencing input: PBMCs or T cells enriched from blood (not recorded which). V gene TRBV3-1 (or the pseudogene TRBV3-2) combines with J gene TRBJ2-5; D remains ambiguous. The receptor was derived from a woman aged 60-75 years who had recovered from COVID-19. In DNA form, the CDR3 reads TGTGCCAGCAGCCTGACAACAACCCAAGAGACCCAGTACTTC. This encodes CASSLTTTQETQYF.